The rows below give T cell receptor beta chains drawn from one sample of a study of blood T cell repertoires in COVID-19. Sequencing used immunoSEQ multiplex PCR; TCRdb keeps in-frame clones, though not all of them. This sample carries about 51,000 clones, around 90% of them seen once, and the ten largest clones take around 3.1%. The sequencing input was peripheral blood. The receptors originated from a man aged 50 to 59 with acute or convalescent COVID-19. Both conserved end residues are trimmed from each CDR3.

v_gene: TRBV27; CDR3aa: ASSPSRQINTEAF
v_gene: TRBV7-9; CDR3aa: ASSPTGRSYEQY
v_gene: TRBV2; CDR3aa: ASRDQTGHPSYEQY
v_gene: TRBV7-6; CDR3aa: ASSSIQGRYEQY
v_gene: TRBV2; CDR3aa: ASSPDRGGPGELF
v_gene: TRBV12-5; CDR3aa: ASGPGGDSKAF
v_gene: TRBV5-1; CDR3aa: ASSLDSYNSPLH
v_gene: TRBV19; CDR3aa: ASSVGAGFGQY
v_gene: TRBV5-4; CDR3aa: ASSRGRTSGTDTQY
v_gene: TRBV5-1; CDR3aa: ASSLNAGGVYGYT
v_gene: TRBV19; CDR3aa: ASSTTAGTEQY
v_gene: TRBV5-1; CDR3aa: ASSFTDIQIPFSYEQY
v_gene: TRBV4-2; CDR3aa: ASSQDQGISGGAAPEQF
v_gene: TRBV6-5; CDR3aa: ASRTTGGVRAF
v_gene: TRBV3-1/TRBV3-2; CDR3aa: ASSQEGQESYEQY
v_gene: TRBV15; CDR3aa: ATRGKSRGNTEAF
v_gene: TRBV27; CDR3aa: ASSFSVAGGRYQPQH